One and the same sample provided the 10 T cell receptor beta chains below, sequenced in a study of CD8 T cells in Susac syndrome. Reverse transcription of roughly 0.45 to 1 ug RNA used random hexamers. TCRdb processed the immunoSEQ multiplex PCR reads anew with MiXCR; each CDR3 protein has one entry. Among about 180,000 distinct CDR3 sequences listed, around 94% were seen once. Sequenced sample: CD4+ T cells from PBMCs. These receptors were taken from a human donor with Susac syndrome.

CDR3 region: CASSFRGDYGEKLFF. CDR3 nucleotide sequence: TGTGCCAGCAGTTTTCGGGGGGATTACGGTGAAAAACTGTTTTTT. The chain combines TRBV28 with TRBJ1-4; D is possibly TRBD1 (5 bases). The CDR3 is 15 residues long. The V gene's germline CDR1 is MDHEN and CDR2 SYDVKM. V shed 3 bases and J shed 7 bases, with 15 bases lying between them.

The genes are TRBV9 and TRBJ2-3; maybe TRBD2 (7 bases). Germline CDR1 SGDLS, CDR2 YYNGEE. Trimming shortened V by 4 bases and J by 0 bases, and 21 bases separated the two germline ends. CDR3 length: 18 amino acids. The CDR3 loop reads CASSPGGGAGHSTDTQYF. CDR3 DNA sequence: TGTGCCAGCAGCCCTGGCGGGGGCGCGGGGCACAGCACAGATACGCAGTATTTT. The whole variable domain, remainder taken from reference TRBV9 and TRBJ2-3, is DSGVTQTPKHLITATGQRVTLRCSPRSGDLSVYWYQQSLDQGLQFLIQYYNGEERAKGNILERFSAQQFPDLHSELNLSSLELGDSALYFCASSPGGGAGHSTDTQYFGPGTRLTVL.

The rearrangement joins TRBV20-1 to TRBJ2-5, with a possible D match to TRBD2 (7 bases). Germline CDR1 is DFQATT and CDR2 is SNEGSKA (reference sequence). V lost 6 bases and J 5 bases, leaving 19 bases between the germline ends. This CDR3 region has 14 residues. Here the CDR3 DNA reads TGCAGTGCCTTGGGGAGGGGGGGCCTTGAGACCCAGTACTTC. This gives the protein CSALGRGGLETQYF.

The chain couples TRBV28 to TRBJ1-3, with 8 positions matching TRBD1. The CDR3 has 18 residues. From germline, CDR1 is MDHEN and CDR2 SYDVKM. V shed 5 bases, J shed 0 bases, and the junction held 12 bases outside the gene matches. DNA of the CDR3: TGTGCCAGCAGTACCCAGGACAGGGAACTATCCTCTGGAAACACCATATATTTT. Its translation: CASSTQDRELSSGNTIYF. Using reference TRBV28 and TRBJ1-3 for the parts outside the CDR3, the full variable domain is DVKVTQSSRYLVKRTGEKVFLECVQDMDHENMFWYRQDPGLGLRLIYFSYDVKMKEKGDIPEGYSVSREKKERFSLILESASTNQTSMYLCASSTQDRELSSGNTIYFGEGSWLTVV.

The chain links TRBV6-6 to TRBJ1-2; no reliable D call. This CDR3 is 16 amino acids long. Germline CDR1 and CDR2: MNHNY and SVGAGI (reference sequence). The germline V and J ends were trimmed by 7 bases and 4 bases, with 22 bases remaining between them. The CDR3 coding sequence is TGTGCCAGCAACGCCCCTGGGAGCAAGGGCCTCTATGGCTACACCTTC. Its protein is CASNAPGSKGLYGYTF.

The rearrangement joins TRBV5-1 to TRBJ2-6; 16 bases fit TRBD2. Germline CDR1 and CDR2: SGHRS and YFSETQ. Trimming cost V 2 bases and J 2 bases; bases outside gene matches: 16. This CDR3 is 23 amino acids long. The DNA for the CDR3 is TGCGCCAGCAGCTTTGCCCCGGGACTAGCGGGGGGGCCAGGACTCCCTGGGGCCAACGTCCTGACTTTC. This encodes CASSFAPGLAGGPGLPGANVLTF.

CDR3 region: CATSESGTGVGEQFF. As DNA, the CDR3 is TGTGCCACCAGTGAGTCCGGGACAGGGGTGGGTGAGCAGTTCTTC. The chain has TRBV24-1 and TRBJ2-1; the match to TRBD1 covers 10 bases. This CDR3 has 15 residues. CDR1 and CDR2 (germline): KGHDR, SFDVKD. V lost 4 bases, J lost 9 bases, and 8 bases stayed unmatched.

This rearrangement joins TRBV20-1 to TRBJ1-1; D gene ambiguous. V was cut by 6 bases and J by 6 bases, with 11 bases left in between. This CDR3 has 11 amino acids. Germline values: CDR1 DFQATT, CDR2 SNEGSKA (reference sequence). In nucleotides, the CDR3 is TGCAGTGCCCCCCCGCCCGCTGAAGCTTTCTTT. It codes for CSAPPPAEAFF.

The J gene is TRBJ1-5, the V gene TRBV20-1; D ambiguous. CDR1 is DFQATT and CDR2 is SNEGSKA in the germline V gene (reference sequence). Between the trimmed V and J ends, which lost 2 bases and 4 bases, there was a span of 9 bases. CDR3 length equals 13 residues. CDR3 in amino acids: CSARIPANQPQHF. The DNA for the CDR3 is TGCAGTGCTAGAATCCCAGCTAATCAGCCCCAGCATTTT.

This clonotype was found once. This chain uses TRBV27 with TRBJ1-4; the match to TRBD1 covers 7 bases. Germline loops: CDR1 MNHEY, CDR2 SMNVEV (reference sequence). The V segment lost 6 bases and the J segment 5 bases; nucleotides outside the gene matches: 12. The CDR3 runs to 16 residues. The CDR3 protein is CASRRGAQGRNEKLFF. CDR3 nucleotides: TGTGCCAGCAGGCGGGGGGCACAGGGGAGAAATGAAAAACTGTTTTTT.